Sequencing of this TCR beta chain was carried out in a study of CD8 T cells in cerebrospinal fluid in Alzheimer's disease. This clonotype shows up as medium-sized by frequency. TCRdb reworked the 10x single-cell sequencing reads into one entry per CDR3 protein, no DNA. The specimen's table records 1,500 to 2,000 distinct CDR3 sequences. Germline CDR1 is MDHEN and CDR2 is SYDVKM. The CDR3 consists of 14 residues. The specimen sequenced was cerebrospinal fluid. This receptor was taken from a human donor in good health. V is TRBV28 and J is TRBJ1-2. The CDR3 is CASSFRPSLYGYTF.